This is a list of T cell receptor beta chains from one sample in a study of lung T cells in sarcoidosis with Löfgren's syndrome. MiXCR, applied by TCRdb to the reads, yields one record per CDR3 protein. The sample includes fewer than 25,000 distinct CDR3 sequences, approximately 22% of them seen just once. Sequencing was carried out using CD4+ T cells from bronchoalveolar lavage. The receptors originated from a human donor with sarcoidosis (Löfgren's syndrome or another form), or a control subject (not recorded which). The CDR3 runs from the conserved cysteine through the conserved F or W. Size is omitted from some rows. Given values are once, few, many or a class for expanded clones.

j_gene: TRBJ2-3
abundance: few
v_gene: TRBV20-1
CDR3aa: CSATPAGRAKDTQYF

j_gene: TRBJ1-5
abundance: medium-sized
v_gene: TRBV6-1
CDR3aa: CASSQTNSNQPQHF

j_gene: TRBJ2-1
abundance: NA
v_gene: TRBV5-5
CDR3aa: CASSRVADSYNEQFF

j_gene: TRBJ2-7
abundance: many
v_gene: TRBV20-1
CDR3aa: CSASAGPYEQYF

j_gene: TRBJ2-7
abundance: many
v_gene: TRBV3-1
CDR3aa: CASSQVSGYEQYF

j_gene: TRBJ2-2
abundance: once
v_gene: TRBV10-3
CDR3aa: CAIESRERNTRELFF

j_gene: TRBJ1-1
abundance: few
v_gene: TRBV7-2
CDR3aa: CASSSSGNTEAFF

j_gene: TRBJ2-7
abundance: many
v_gene: TRBV28
CDR3aa: CASRETGPPYEQYF

j_gene: TRBJ2-3
abundance: medium-sized
v_gene: TRBV7-2
CDR3aa: CASSSSPDTQYF

j_gene: TRBJ2-5
abundance: NA
v_gene: TRBV29-1
CDR3aa: CSTWGVGETQYF

j_gene: TRBJ2-1
abundance: NA
v_gene: TRBV10-3
CDR3aa: CAISELRQDEQFF